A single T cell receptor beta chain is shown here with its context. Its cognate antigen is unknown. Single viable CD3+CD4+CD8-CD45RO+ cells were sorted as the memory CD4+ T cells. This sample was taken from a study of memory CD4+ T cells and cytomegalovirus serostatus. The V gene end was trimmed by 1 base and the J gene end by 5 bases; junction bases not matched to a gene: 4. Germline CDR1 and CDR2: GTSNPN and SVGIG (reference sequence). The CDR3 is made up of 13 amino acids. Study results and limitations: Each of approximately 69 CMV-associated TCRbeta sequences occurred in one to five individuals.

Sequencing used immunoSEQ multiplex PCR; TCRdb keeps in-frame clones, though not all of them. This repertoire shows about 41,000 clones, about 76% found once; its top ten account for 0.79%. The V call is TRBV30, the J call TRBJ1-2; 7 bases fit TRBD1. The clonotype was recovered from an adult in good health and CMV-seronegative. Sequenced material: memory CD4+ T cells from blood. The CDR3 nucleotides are TGTGCCTGGAGTGGCCAACAGGGGTATGGCTACACCTTC. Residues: CAWSGQQGYGYTF.